This TCR beta chain was captured by sequencing in a study of T cells in pancreatic ductal adenocarcinoma. General study results and limits: The resected pancreatic cancer cohort was biased toward the minority with early-stage disease. Tumors hold more CD45RO+ effector T cells, which may bias toward lower diversity. Unique clonotypes were approximately 8-fold more numerous in blood than in tumor. Tumor and blood clonality did not differ significantly, about 0.112 versus 0.072.

This clone appeared a single time. Its antigen is still unknown. Germline-derived CDR1 and CDR2 are SGHVS and FNYEAQ. CDR3 size: 17 residues. Trimming at V came to 1 base and at J to 4 bases, leaving 10 bases not matched to a gene. Selected pancreatic ductal adenocarcinoma patients had undergone surgery without neoadjuvant therapy. Data came from immunoSEQ multiplex PCR; TCRdb stores just in-frame clones and leaves some out. The sample shows about 97,000 clones, 90% to 95% of them seen only once. The clonotype was recovered from a human donor with pancreatic ductal adenocarcinoma. The chain combines TRBV7-6 with TRBJ2-5; 9 bases line up with TRBD2. Sequenced: PBMCs. The CDR3 is CASSLGIPAGGSETQYF. For the CDR3, the DNA is TGTGCCAGCAGCTTAGGTATCCCAGCGGGAGGCTCAGAGACCCAGTACTTC.